This is a list of T cell receptor beta chains from one sample in a study of spatial heterogeneity in lung cancer. From the 5' RACE reads, TCRdb called clonotypes with MiXCR, one entry per CDR3 protein. This sample has 9,000 to 13,000 distinct CDR3 sequences; around 7.3% occur once, and the top ten carry 15% to 20%. This material consisted of lung tumor tissue, taken at surgery. The receptor source for this set is a male donor with early-stage non-small cell lung cancer. CDR3s include the opening cysteine and the closing phenylalanine or tryptophan. Fields, in order: V gene, D gene, J gene, clone size, CDR3 protein, CDR3 DNA. A D gene is named only where the DNA matches it firmly. A clone size is listed for some rows: how often the clone was seen (once, few, many), or a class if it is expanded.

V: TRBV5-1; D: TRBD2; J: TRBJ2-7; size: .; CDR3: CASSSSSGRRSYEQYF; DNA: TGCGCCAGCAGCTCGTCTAGCGGGAGGAGGTCCTACGAGCAGTACTTC
V: TRBV20-1; D: .; J: TRBJ2-3; size: many; CDR3: CSANPTGNTQYF; DNA: TGCAGTGCTAACCCGACAGGCAATACGCAGTATTTT
V: TRBV14; D: .; J: TRBJ2-2; size: few; CDR3: CASSFVGIPGELFF; DNA: TGTGCCAGCAGCTTCGTCGGTATTCCCGGGGAGCTGTTTTTT
V: TRBV20-1; D: TRBD1; J: TRBJ2-7; size: few; CDR3: CSAARQGAVYEQYF; DNA: TGCAGTGCTGCCCGACAGGGGGCAGTCTACGAGCAGTACTTC
V: TRBV11-2; D: .; J: TRBJ1-1; size: many; CDR3: CASSHRRTNTEAFF; DNA: TGTGCCAGCAGCCACCGACGGACGAACACTGAAGCTTTCTTT
V: TRBV21-1; D: .; J: TRBJ2-1; size: many; CDR3: CASSKEEGRANEQFF; DNA: TGTGCCAGCAGCAAAGAAGAGGGCCGGGCCAATGAGCAGTTCTTC
V: TRBV6-1; D: .; J: TRBJ2-2; size: many; CDR3: CASSEFGGSGYTGELFF; DNA: TGTGCCAGCAGTGAATTTGGAGGGTCGGGCTACACCGGGGAGCTGTTTTTT
V: TRBV27; D: TRBD1; J: TRBJ2-2; size: few; CDR3: CASSVSGGRAGELFF; DNA: TGTGCCAGCAGCGTTTCAGGGGGCCGGGCCGGGGAGCTGTTTTTT
V: TRBV29-1; D: TRBD2; J: TRBJ2-2; size: many; CDR3: CSVVVAGNTGELFF; DNA: TGCAGCGTTGTAGTAGCGGGGAACACCGGGGAGCTGTTTTTT
V: TRBV7-2; D: TRBD2; J: TRBJ2-1; size: many; CDR3: CASSPRDYLYNEQFF; DNA: TGTGCCAGCAGCCCTAGGGACTACCTTTACAATGAGCAGTTCTTC
V: TRBV6-1; D: .; J: TRBJ2-5; size: many; CDR3: CALVSWVDETQYF; DNA: TGTGCCCTGGTTTCTTGGGTGGATGAGACCCAGTACTTC
V: TRBV29-1; D: .; J: TRBJ2-3; size: few; CDR3: CSVTQAGFRYDTQYF; DNA: TGCAGCGTTACCCAAGCTGGCTTTCGCTATGATACGCAGTATTTT
V: TRBV29-1; D: TRBD1; J: TRBJ1-1; size: many; CDR3: CSVDRDRGTEAFF; DNA: TGCAGCGTTGACCGGGACAGGGGCACTGAAGCTTTCTTT
V: TRBV10-2; D: .; J: TRBJ2-5; size: many; CDR3: CASSEHQPQLSALRF; DNA: TGCGCCAGCAGTGAACACCAGCCTCAGCTTAGCGCGCTGCGCTTC
V: TRBV20-1; D: TRBD2; J: TRBJ2-1; size: many; CDR3: CSAPQTSGGYSNEQFF; DNA: TGCAGTGCTCCCCAGACTAGCGGGGGTTACAGCAATGAGCAGTTCTTC
V: TRBV7-2; D: .; J: TRBJ2-2; size: few; CDR3: CASSRAGNTGELFF; DNA: TGTGCCAGCAGCCGAGCGGGCAACACCGGGGAGCTGTTTTTT
V: TRBV5-1; D: .; J: TRBJ1-6; size: many; CDR3: CASSLLGDNSPLHF; DNA: TGCGCCAGCAGCTTGTTGGGGGATAATTCACCCCTCCACTTT
V: TRBV20-1; D: .; J: TRBJ2-3; size: .; CDR3: CSARDSRSADTQYF; DNA: TGCAGTGCTAGAGATAGTCGGTCCGCAGATACGCAGTATTTT
V: TRBV20-1; D: TRBD2; J: TRBJ2-1; size: many; CDR3: CSATSGTSLRNEQFF; DNA: TGCAGTGCTACCTCCGGGACTAGTCTTCGGAATGAGCAGTTCTTC
V: TRBV10-3; D: TRBD2; J: TRBJ2-2; size: .; CDR3: CATATSVETGELFF; DNA: TGTGCCACGGCGACTAGCGTTGAAACCGGGGAGCTGTTTTTT
V: TRBV11-2; D: .; J: TRBJ2-2; size: .; CDR3: CASSPFSGGLNTGELFF; DNA: TGTGCCAGCAGCCCCTTCTCAGGCGGACTAAACACCGGGGAGCTGTTTTTT
V: TRBV10-3; D: .; J: TRBJ1-4; size: .; CDR3: CAISESGGNEKLFF; DNA: TGTGCCATCAGTGAGAGCGGGGGCAACGAAAAACTGTTTTTT
V: TRBV24-1; D: TRBD2; J: TRBJ2-1; size: .; CDR3: CATSDREAGNEQFF; DNA: TGTGCCACCAGCGACCGGGAGGCCGGCAATGAGCAGTTCTTC